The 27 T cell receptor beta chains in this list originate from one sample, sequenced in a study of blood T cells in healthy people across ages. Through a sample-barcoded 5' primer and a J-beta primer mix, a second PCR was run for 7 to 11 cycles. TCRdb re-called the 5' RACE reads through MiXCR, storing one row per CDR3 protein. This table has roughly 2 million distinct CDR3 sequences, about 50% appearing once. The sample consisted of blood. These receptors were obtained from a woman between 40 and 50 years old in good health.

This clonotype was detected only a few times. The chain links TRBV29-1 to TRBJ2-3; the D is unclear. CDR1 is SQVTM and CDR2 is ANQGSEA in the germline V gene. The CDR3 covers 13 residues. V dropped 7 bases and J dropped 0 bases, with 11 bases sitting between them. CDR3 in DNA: TGCAGCGCACCAAGTGCTAGCACAGATACGCAGTATTTT. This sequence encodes CSAPSASTDTQYF.

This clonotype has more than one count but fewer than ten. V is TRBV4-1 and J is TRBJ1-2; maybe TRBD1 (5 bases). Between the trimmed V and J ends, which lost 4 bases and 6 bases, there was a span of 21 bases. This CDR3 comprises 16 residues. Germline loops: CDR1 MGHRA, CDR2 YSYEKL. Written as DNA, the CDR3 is TGCGCCAGCAGCCGAGGGTTCACCGGGACCCAGCATGGCTACACCTTC. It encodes CASSRGFTGTQHGYTF.

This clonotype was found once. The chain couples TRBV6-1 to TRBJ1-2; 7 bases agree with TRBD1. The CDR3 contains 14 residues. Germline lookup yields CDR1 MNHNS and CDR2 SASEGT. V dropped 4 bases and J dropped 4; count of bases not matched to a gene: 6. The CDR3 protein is CASSALGQLYGYTF. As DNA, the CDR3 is TGTGCCAGCAGTGCGTTGGGACAGCTCTATGGCTACACCTTC.

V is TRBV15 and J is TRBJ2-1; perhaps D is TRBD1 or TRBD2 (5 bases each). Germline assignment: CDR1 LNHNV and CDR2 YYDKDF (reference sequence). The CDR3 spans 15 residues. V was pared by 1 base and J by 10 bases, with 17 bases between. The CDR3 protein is CATSRATGRSYEQFF. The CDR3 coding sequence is TGTGCCACCAGCAGAGCTACGGGGCGGTCCTACGAGCAGTTCTTC.

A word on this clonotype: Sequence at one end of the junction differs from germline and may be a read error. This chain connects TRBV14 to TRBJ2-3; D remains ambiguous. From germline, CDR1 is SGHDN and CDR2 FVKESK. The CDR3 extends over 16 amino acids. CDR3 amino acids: CAGSRQNWAATDTQYF. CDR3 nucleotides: TGTGCCGGCAGCCGCCAAAACTGGGCCGCCACAGATACGCAGTATTTT.

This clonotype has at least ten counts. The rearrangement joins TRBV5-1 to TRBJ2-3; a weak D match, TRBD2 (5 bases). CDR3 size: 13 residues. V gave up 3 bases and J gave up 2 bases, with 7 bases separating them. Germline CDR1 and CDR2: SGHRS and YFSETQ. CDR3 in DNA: TGCGCCAGCAGCTCTCTAGCCACAGATACGCAGTATTTT. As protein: CASSSLATDTQYF. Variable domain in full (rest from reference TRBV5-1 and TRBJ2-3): KAGVTQTPRYLIKTRGQQVTLSCSPISGHRSVSWYQQTPGQGLQFLFEYFSETQRNKGNFPGRFSGRQFSNSRSEMNVSTLELGDSALYLCASSSLATDTQYFGPGTRLTVL.

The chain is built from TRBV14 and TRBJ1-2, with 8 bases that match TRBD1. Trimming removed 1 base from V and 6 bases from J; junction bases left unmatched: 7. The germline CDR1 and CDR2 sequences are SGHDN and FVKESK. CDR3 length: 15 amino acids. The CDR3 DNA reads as TGTGCCAGCAGCCAAGGACAGGGGCTTGTCCATGGCTACACCTTC. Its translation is CASSQGQGLVHGYTF.

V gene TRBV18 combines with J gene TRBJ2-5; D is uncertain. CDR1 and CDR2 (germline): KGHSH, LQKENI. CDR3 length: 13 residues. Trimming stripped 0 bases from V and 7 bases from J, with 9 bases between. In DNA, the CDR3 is TGTGCCAGCTCACCACCGGGGATAACGACCCAGTACTTC. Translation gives CASSPPGITTQYF.

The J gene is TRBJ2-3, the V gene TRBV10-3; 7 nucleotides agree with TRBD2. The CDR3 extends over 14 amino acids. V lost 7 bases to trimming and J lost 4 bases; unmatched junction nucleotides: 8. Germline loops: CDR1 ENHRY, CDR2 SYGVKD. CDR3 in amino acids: CAITPSTSADTQYF. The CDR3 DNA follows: TGTGCCATCACTCCTTCCACTAGCGCAGATACGCAGTATTTT.

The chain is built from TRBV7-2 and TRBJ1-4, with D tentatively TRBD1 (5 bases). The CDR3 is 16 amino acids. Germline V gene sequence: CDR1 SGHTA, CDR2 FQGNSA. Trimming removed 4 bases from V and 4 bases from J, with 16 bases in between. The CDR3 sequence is CASSSGPRDLNEKLFF. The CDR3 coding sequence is TGTGCCAGCAGCTCGGGGCCGCGGGATCTTAATGAAAAACTGTTTTTT.

The CDR3 is CATSDSAGGGSYNEQFF. CDR3 DNA sequence: TGTGCCACCAGTGATTCTGCGGGCGGAGGCTCCTACAATGAGCAGTTCTTC. The chain is built from TRBV24-1 and TRBJ2-1; D is possibly TRBD2 (5 bases). Between the trimmed V and J ends, which lost 2 bases and 0 bases, there was a span of 13 bases. The CDR3 runs 17 residues. Germline-derived CDR1 and CDR2 are KGHDR and SFDVKD.

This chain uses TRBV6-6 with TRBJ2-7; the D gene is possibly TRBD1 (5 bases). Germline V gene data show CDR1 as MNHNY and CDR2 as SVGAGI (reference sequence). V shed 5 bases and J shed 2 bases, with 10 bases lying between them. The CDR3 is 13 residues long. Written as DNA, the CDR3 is TGTGCCAGCAGTAATGACAGTCCCTACGAGCAGTACTTC. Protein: CASSNDSPYEQYF.

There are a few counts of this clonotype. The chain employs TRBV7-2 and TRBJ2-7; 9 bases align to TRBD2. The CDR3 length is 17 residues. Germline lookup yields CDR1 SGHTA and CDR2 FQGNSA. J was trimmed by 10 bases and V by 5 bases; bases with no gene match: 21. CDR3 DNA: TGTGCCAGCAGCGAGAACGGTGGGGCGGGGGGGCTCGTAACCCAGTACTTC. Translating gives CASSENGGAGGLVTQYF.

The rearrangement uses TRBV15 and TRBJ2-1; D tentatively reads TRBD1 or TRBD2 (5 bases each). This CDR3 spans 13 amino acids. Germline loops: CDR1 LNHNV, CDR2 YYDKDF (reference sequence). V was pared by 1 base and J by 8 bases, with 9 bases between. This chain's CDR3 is CATSRARGDEQFF. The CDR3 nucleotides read TGTGCCACCAGCAGAGCGCGAGGGGATGAGCAGTTCTTC.

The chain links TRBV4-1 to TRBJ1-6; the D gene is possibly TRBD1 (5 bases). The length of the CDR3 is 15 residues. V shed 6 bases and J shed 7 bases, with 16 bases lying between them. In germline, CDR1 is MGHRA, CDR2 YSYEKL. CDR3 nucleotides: TGCGCCAGCAGACAGGACCAACAAAGCAATTCACCCCTCCACTTT. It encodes CASRQDQQSNSPLHF.

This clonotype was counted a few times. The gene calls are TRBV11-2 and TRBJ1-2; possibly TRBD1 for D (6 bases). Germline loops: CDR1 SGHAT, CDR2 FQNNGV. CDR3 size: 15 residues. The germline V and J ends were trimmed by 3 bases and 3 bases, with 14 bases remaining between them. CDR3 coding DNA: TGTGCCAGCAGCTTGGACAGACAGAGTTACTATGGCTACACCTTC. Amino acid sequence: CASSLDRQSYYGYTF.

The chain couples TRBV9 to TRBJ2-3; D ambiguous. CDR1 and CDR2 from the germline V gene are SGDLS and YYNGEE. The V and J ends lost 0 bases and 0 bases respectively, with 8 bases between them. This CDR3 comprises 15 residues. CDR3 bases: TGTGCCAGCAGCGTAGCTTTGCGGAGCACAGATACGCAGTATTTT. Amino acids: CASSVALRSTDTQYF.

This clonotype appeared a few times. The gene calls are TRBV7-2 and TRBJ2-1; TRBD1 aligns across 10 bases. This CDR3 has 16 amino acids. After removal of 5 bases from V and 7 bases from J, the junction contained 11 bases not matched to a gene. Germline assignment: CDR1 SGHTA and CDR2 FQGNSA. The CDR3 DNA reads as TGTGCCAGCAGCCTCCAGGGACAGGGGCTGCCGAATGAGCAGTTCTTC. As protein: CASSLQGQGLPNEQFF.

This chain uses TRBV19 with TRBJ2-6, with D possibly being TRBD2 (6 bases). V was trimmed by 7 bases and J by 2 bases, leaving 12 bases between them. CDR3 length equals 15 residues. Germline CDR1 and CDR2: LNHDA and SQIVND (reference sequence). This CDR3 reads CASMRGLPGANVLTF. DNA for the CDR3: TGTGCCAGTATGCGGGGACTCCCTGGGGCCAACGTCCTGACTTTC.

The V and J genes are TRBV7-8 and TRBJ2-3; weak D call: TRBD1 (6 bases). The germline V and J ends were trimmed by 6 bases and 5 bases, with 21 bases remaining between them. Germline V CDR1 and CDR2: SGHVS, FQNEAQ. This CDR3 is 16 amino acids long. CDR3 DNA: TGTGCCAGCAGTCATACCCGGGTCCAGGGGATAGATACGCAGTATTTT. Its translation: CASSHTRVQGIDTQYF.

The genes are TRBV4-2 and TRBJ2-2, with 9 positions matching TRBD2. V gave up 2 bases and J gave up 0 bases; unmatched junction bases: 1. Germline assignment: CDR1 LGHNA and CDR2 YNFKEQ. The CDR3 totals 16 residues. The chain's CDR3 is CASSQLAGTNTGELFF. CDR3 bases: TGTGCCAGCAGCCAACTAGCGGGGACGAACACCGGGGAGCTGTTTTTT.

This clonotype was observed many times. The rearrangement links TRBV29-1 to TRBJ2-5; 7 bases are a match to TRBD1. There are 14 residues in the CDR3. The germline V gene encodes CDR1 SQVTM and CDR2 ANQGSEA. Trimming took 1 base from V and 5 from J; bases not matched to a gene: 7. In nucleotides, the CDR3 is TGCAGCGTTGAAGGACAGGGTGTCGGGGAGACCCAGTACTTC. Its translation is CSVEGQGVGETQYF.

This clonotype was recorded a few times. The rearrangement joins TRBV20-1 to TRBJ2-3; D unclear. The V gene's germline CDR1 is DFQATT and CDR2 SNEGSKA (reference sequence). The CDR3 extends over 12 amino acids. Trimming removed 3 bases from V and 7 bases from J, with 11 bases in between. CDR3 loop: CSARQLQNTQYF. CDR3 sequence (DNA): TGCAGTGCTAGGCAGCTACAGAATACGCAGTATTTT.

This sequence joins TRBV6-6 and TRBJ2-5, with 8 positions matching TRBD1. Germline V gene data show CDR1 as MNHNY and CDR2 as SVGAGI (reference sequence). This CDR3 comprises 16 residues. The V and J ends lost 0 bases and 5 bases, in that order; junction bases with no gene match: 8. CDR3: CASSYSFRGQGETQYF. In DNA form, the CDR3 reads TGTGCCAGCAGTTACTCGTTCAGGGGGCAAGGGGAGACCCAGTACTTC.

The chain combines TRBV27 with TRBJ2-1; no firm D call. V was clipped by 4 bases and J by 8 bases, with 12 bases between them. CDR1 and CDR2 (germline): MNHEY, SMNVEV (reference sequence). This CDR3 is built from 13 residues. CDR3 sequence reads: CASSSGDSYEQFF. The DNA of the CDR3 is TGTGCCAGCAGTTCCGGAGACTCTTATGAGCAGTTCTTC.

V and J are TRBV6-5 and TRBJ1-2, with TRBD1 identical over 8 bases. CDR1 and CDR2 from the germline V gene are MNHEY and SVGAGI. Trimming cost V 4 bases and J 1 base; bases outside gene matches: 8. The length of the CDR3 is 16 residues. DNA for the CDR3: TGTGCCAGCAGTTGGACAGGGATGGGGTTTAACTATGGCTACACCTTC. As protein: CASSWTGMGFNYGYTF.

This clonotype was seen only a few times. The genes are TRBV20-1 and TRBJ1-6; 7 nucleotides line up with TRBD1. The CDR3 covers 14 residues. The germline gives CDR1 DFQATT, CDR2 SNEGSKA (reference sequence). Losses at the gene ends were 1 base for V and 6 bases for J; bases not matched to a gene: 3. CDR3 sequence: CSARAGQLNSPLHF. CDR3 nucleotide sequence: TGCAGTGCTAGAGCGGGACAGCTTAATTCACCCCTCCACTTT.